This entry is about one TCR beta chain. The target of this receptor is not known. The sample holds no much larger clone one base away, and base qualities are not on file. Evidence of autoimmunity was found in all CD3G-deficient patients, and more severe autoimmunity was observed in two of the patients. Patients were tested at ages ranging from 2 to 39 years, and reduced naive and increased memory CD4+ and CD8+ T-cell proportions were found in the patients. CD4+ cells were FACS-sorted into CD25-high CD127-low regulatory T cells and CD25-low CD127-high conventional CD4+ T cells. The patient group comprised about 6 individuals with CD3G deficiency. An international network of physicians spanning the United States, Europe and Asia provided the patient samples and clinical data. Peripheral blood mononuclear cells were isolated by Ficoll density separation. This record belongs to a study of regulatory T cells listed by TCRdb under 2018. In the study overall: T-cell receptor beta repertoires of sorted regulatory, conventional CD4+ and CD8+ T cells were compared between CD3G-deficient patients and healthy controls.

The CDR3 covers 13 residues, taking in both the cysteine and the phenylalanine. The only DNA kept is the CDR3, 39 bases in frame from the first base. Per the germline V gene, MNHNS is the CDR1 and SASEGT is the CDR2. Between the V and J ends, shortened by 8 bases and 3 bases respectively, the junction contains 13 bases. The multiplex PCR relied on 52 forward TRBV primers and 13 reverse TRBJ primers, and amplification bias was corrected through assay-based and computational methods. Within the immunoSEQ assay, multiplex PCR amplified rearranged TRB loci from genomic DNA. TRB amplicons were sequenced using an Illumina HiSeq platform. Under the source paper's analysis protocol: Custom algorithms error-filtered the raw sequences and aligned them to reference gene sequences, after which the immunoSEQ online tools were used for analysis. The frequencies of productive and nonproductive TRB rearrangements were evaluated among unique sequences as well as among total sequences. The likelihood of self-reactivity was estimated by examining two features, hydrophobicity and amino acid composition, of TRB CDR3 positions 6 and 7. Prism software was used to run t tests, Mann-Whitney tests or two-way ANOVA for comparisons between groups. The immuneACCESS repertoire file appears here via TCRdb, limited to in-frame rearrangements. These files lack a portion of the clones; in checked studies, under half of the deficit traces to unresolved V genes, and the cause of the others is not known. Clone size and the V and J calls come from that table; the DNA yielded D and trimming. Within this sample are approximately 18,000 clones, with roughly 84% of them counted one time only. The biggest ten clones account for about 8% of the sample.

Paper-wide results and their limitations: Restricted unique TRB V-J pairs and skewed V and J gene usage were observed in patient repertoires, most markedly in regulatory T cells. Enrichment for hydrophobic residues at CDR3 positions 6 and 7 was found in conventional CD4+ T cells from CD3G-deficient patients, suggesting more self-reactive specificities.

The source material was conventional CD4+ T cells sorted from blood. This receptor was obtained from a person aged 30-39 years with CD3G deficiency. The rearrangement joined TRBV6-1 to TRBJ1-2, and TRBD1 may be the D gene, going by 5 matching bases. The nucleotides read TGTGCCAGCGCCAGGGAAAGGGACTATGGCTACACCTTC. Translation gives CASARERDYGYTF.